The rows below give T cell receptor beta chains drawn from one sample of a study of blood T cells in healthy people across ages. Using its own MiXCR run on the 5' RACE reads, TCRdb lists one record per CDR3 protein. The table lists roughly 730,000 distinct CDR3 sequences, approximately 53% of them singletons. The sequenced sample was blood. Receptor source: a man aged 35 to 55 in good health. The CDR3 runs from the conserved cysteine through the conserved F or W. Each record gives: clone size, V gene, D gene, J gene, CDR3 length, CDR3 protein, CDR3 DNA. The D gene is left open where the match is weak. A clone size is listed for some rows: how often the clone was seen (once, few, many), or a class if it is expanded.

>-|TRBV6-5|-|TRBJ2-4|16
CASSYRAGLAKNIQYF
TGTGCCAGCAGTTACAGGGCAGGGCTAGCCAAAAACATTCAGTACTTC
>-|TRBV12-3/TRBV12-4|TRBD1|TRBJ2-7|14
CASSLGTGNHEQYF
TGTGCCAGCAGTCTGGGGACAGGGAACCACGAGCAGTACTTC
>-|TRBV6-5|TRBD2|TRBJ2-7|15
CASSYGGGLNYEQYF
TGTGCCAGCAGTTACGGCGGGGGGCTTAACTACGAGCAGTACTTC
>-|TRBV27|TRBD1|TRBJ2-5|15
CASSSITGVRETQYF
TGTGCCAGCAGTTCGATCACAGGGGTCAGGGAGACCCAGTACTTC
>-|TRBV15|-|TRBJ1-5|16
CATSRDETGGNQPQHF
TGTGCCACCAGTAGAGATGAAACAGGCGGAAATCAGCCCCAGCATTTT
>once|TRBV12-3/TRBV12-4|TRBD1|TRBJ1-2|13
CASRQQGLYGYTF
TGTGCCAGCAGGCAACAGGGGCTCTATGGCTACACCTTC
>-|TRBV5-1|-|TRBJ1-1|14
CASSLESANTEAFF
TGCGCCAGCAGCTTGGAGTCGGCTAACACTGAAGCTTTCTTT
>-|TRBV7-3|TRBD2|TRBJ2-3|16
CASSLDTSGGTDTQYF
TGTGCCAGCAGCCTCGACACTAGCGGGGGCACAGATACGCAGTATTTT
>many|TRBV20-1|TRBD1|TRBJ2-7|14
CSATGGDRSYEQYF
TGCAGTGCTACCGGTGGGGACAGATCCTACGAGCAGTACTTC
>many|TRBV5-1|-|TRBJ2-7|16
CASTRDPGLDSYEQYF
TGCGCCAGCACCCGGGACCCCGGCTTAGACTCCTACGAGCAGTACTTC
>few|TRBV7-2|-|TRBJ2-7|14
CASSLVAESYEQYF
TGTGCCAGCAGCTTAGTAGCGGAGTCCTACGAGCAGTACTTC
>-|TRBV21-1|-|TRBJ2-3|14
CASSKTGGTDTQYF
TGTGCCAGCAGCAAAACTGGCGGCACAGATACGCAGTATTTT
>few|TRBV7-9|-|TRBJ2-6|20
CASSPRLGAAGPTGANVLTF
TGTGCCAGCAGCCCACGGTTAGGGGCCGCCGGACCTACTGGGGCCAACGTCCTGACTTTC
>-|TRBV2|TRBD2|TRBJ2-1|15
CASSGRSGMTNEQFF
TGTGCCAGCAGTGGGCGTAGCGGGATGACGAATGAGCAGTTCTTC
>-|TRBV9|-|TRBJ1-1|14
CASSVEGHLGGAFF
TGTGCCAGCAGCGTAGAGGGACATCTCGGAGGAGCTTTCTTT
>few|TRBV9|-|TRBJ1-2|15
CASSVDGGANYGYTF
TGTGCCAGCAGCGTAGACGGCGGAGCTAACTATGGCTACACCTTC
>-|TRBV20-1|-|TRBJ2-1|15
CSARDVLGMYNEQFF
TGCAGTGCTAGAGATGTACTAGGGATGTACAATGAGCAGTTCTTC
>-|TRBV20-1|-|TRBJ2-1|15
CSARDETPSNNEQFF
TGCAGTGCTAGAGATGAAACACCTTCGAACAATGAGCAGTTCTTC
>-|TRBV15|-|TRBJ2-5|15
CATRPSGLLSETQYF
TGTGCCACCAGGCCCTCGGGCCTCCTTTCCGAGACCCAGTACTTC
>-|TRBV15|TRBD1|TRBJ2-3|15
CATSTGQLSTDTQYF
TGTGCCACCAGCACGGGACAGTTATCCACAGATACGCAGTATTTT
>-|TRBV5-1|TRBD1|TRBJ2-7|15
CASSLGGQDSYEQYF
TGCGCCAGCAGCTTGGGGGGACAGGACTCCTACGAGCAGTACTTC
>-|TRBV30|TRBD1|TRBJ2-5|14
CAWSGDRGRKEQYF
TGTGCCTGGAGTGGAGACAGGGGGCGAAAGGAGCAGTACTTC
>many|TRBV7-2|TRBD2|TRBJ2-3|16
CASSPSGRARSDTQYF
TGTGCCAGCAGCCCTAGCGGGAGGGCCAGGTCAGATACGCAGTATTTT
>-|TRBV5-1|TRBD2|TRBJ2-5|19
CASSLAGTSGPLGWETQYF
TGCGCCAGCAGCTTGGCCGGGACTAGCGGGCCCCTCGGGTGGGAGACCCAGTACTTC
>-|TRBV4-1|TRBD2|TRBJ2-3|17
CASSRPDLAGPADTQYF
TGCGCCAGCAGCCGTCCTGACCTAGCGGGACCGGCAGATACGCAGTATTTT
>few|TRBV5-1|TRBD1|TRBJ2-7|13
CASSTTGTYEQYF
TGCGCCAGCAGTACGACAGGGACCTACGAGCAGTACTTC
>-|TRBV12-3/TRBV12-4|-|TRBJ1-2|11
CASVAYYGYTF
TGTGCCAGCGTTGCCTACTATGGCTACACCTTC
>-|TRBV6-5|TRBD2|TRBJ2-3|15
CASSLAGTGTDTQYF
TGTGCCAGCAGTTTAGCGGGTACCGGCACAGATACGCAGTATTTT
>-|TRBV7-9|-|TRBJ2-7|17
CASSLASSIETPHEQYF
TGTGCCAGCAGCTTAGCGTCGTCTATCGAAACGCCCCACGAGCAGTACTTC
>-|TRBV28|-|TRBJ1-5|11
CASSPRDPQHF
TGTGCCAGCAGCCCTCGCGACCCCCAGCATTTT
>-|TRBV28|-|TRBJ2-3|21
CASSLKGGQPPLSAKRDTQYF
TGTGCCAGCAGTTTAAAGGGGGGACAGCCACCCCTAAGCGCTAAGAGGGATACGCAGTATTTT
>-|TRBV4-3|TRBD2|TRBJ2-1|18
CASSQEGRGRRSYNEQFF
TGCGCCAGCAGCCAGGAAGGGAGGGGCCGGAGGTCCTACAATGAGCAGTTCTTC
>-|TRBV28|-|TRBJ2-1|14
CASRGPPPYNEQFF
TGTGCCAGCAGAGGACCACCTCCCTACAATGAGCAGTTCTTC
>once|TRBV7-2|-|TRBJ1-6|12
CASSLGYSPPHF
TGTGCCAGCAGCTTGGGTTATTCACCCCCCCACTTT
>-|TRBV12-3/TRBV12-4|-|TRBJ2-1|15
CASTQGGLPTYEQFF
TGTGCCAGCACGCAAGGGGGACTCCCCACCTATGAGCAGTTCTTC
>-|TRBV7-2|-|TRBJ2-5|15
CASSLEGTYQETQYF
TGTGCCAGCAGCTTAGAAGGGACTTACCAAGAGACCCAGTACTTC
>-|TRBV29-1|-|TRBJ2-7|13
CSVDGGSYNEQYF
TGCAGCGTTGACGGCGGCTCCTACAATGAGCAGTACTTC
>-|TRBV20-1|-|TRBJ1-2|15
CSASRGAVINYGYTF
TGCAGTGCTTCCCGGGGGGCGGTGATTAACTATGGCTACACCTTC
>-|TRBV6-5|TRBD1|TRBJ2-4|16
CASSYIRGKAKNIQYF
TGTGCCAGCAGTTACATCAGGGGGAAGGCCAAAAACATTCAGTACTTC
>-|TRBV10-3|-|TRBJ1-2|13
CAISGGSQYGYTF
TGTGCCATCAGTGGAGGCAGCCAGTATGGCTACACCTTC
>-|TRBV7-2|TRBD1|TRBJ2-7|15
CASSRRQGGSYEQYF
TGTGCCAGCAGCCGTAGACAGGGTGGGTCCTACGAGCAGTACTTC